The T cell receptor beta chain described here comes from a study of T cells in women clearing cervical HPV infection. In the study overall: Case blood was drawn a median 149 days after lesion detection.

Study-wide points: A classifier using richness and V gene abundances reached an AUC of nearly 0.85.

The CDR3 contains 15 residues. The germline CDR1 and CDR2 sequences are SNHLY and FYNNEI. V was clipped by 8 bases and J by 2 bases, with 16 bases between them. Generated by immunoSEQ multiplex PCR, the TCRdb table keeps only in-frame clones and is missing some. This table holds 30,000 to 35,000 clones. With regard to this clone: Its matching antigen is unknown. The DNA ends 3 residues before the CDR3 does, and the rest of the CDR3 is filled in from the germline J gene.

The chain recombines TRBV2 with TRBJ2-1; tentative D call: TRBD1 (6 bases). The clonotype was recovered from a woman between 18 and 69 years old with a cervical HPV16 infection that either progressed to CIN3+ or cleared (not recorded which). The sequenced material came from blood buffy coat. The CDR3 DNA, read in part, is TGTGCCAGCTCTTTCGACGGACAGACCTACAATGAG. Amino acids: CASSFDGQTYNE. The whole CDR3 reads CASSFDGQTYNEQFF.